Listed below are T cell receptor beta chains from one sample, sequenced in a study of blood T cells in healthy people across ages. Each CDR3 protein is one row after TCRdb ran MiXCR on the 5' RACE reads. The sample lists about 780,000 distinct CDR3 sequences, roughly 26% occurring once. This same sample was also taken into another study, of T cells of mothers and their children.

Material: blood. All receptors derive from a boy younger than 18 in good health. CDR3s include the opening cysteine and the closing phenylalanine or tryptophan. The D gene is left open where the match is weak. Some rows have no size entry. The others give once, few or many, or a class for an expanded clone.

clone_size: few
j_call: TRBJ1-1
d_call: -
v_call: TRBV27
cdr3_aa: CASSLLGRDTEAFF
cdr3_nt: TGTGCCAGCAGTTTATTGGGGCGGGACACTGAAGCTTTCTTT

clone_size: -
j_call: TRBJ2-5
d_call: TRBD2
v_call: TRBV20-1
cdr3_aa: CSARTGTSGGETQYF
cdr3_nt: TGCAGTGCTAGAACCGGGACTAGCGGGGGAGAGACCCAGTACTTC

clone_size: -
j_call: TRBJ1-1
d_call: TRBD1
v_call: TRBV5-5
cdr3_aa: CASRKGTGGLNTEAFF
cdr3_nt: TGTGCCAGCAGGAAAGGGACAGGTGGATTGAACACTGAAGCTTTCTTT

clone_size: once
j_call: TRBJ1-2
d_call: TRBD1
v_call: TRBV7-2
cdr3_aa: CASSRTGITLVHGYTF
cdr3_nt: TGTGCCAGCAGCCGGACAGGGATAACTCTTGTCCATGGCTACACCTTC

clone_size: many
j_call: TRBJ2-7
d_call: TRBD1
v_call: TRBV3-1
cdr3_aa: CASSRQGATYEQYF
cdr3_nt: TGTGCCAGCAGCCGACAGGGGGCGACCTACGAGCAGTACTTC

clone_size: -
j_call: TRBJ2-1
d_call: -
v_call: TRBV24-1
cdr3_aa: CATSDRIRRGKSSYNEQFF
cdr3_nt: TGTGCCACCAGTGATCGTATCCGTCGCGGCAAGAGCTCCTACAATGAGCAGTTCTTC

clone_size: -
j_call: TRBJ2-7
d_call: -
v_call: TRBV12-3/TRBV12-4
cdr3_aa: CASRLRDEQYF
cdr3_nt: TGTGCCAGCAGATTAAGGGACGAGCAGTACTTC

clone_size: -
j_call: TRBJ2-7
d_call: TRBD1
v_call: TRBV15
cdr3_aa: CATSSKPDRGYEQYF
cdr3_nt: TGTGCCACCAGCAGCAAACCCGACAGGGGGTACGAGCAGTACTTC

clone_size: -
j_call: TRBJ2-7
d_call: -
v_call: TRBV7-8
cdr3_aa: CASSLRAENTYEQYF
cdr3_nt: TGTGCCAGCAGCTTAAGGGCGGAAAATACCTACGAGCAGTACTTC

clone_size: -
j_call: TRBJ2-5
d_call: -
v_call: TRBV28
cdr3_aa: CASSLPGPAQYF
cdr3_nt: TGTGCCAGCAGTCTGCCCGGCCCGGCCCAGTACTTC

clone_size: -
j_call: TRBJ1-4
d_call: -
v_call: TRBV14
cdr3_aa: CASSQAGGGKNEKLFF
cdr3_nt: TGTGCCAGCAGCCAAGCGGGGGGTGGGAAGAATGAAAAACTGTTCTTT

clone_size: once
j_call: TRBJ2-7
d_call: TRBD1
v_call: TRBV29-1
cdr3_aa: CSARTGLKSEQYF
cdr3_nt: TGCAGCGCCCGGACAGGGTTAAAGAGCGAGCAGTACTTC

clone_size: few
j_call: TRBJ2-5
d_call: -
v_call: TRBV11-2
cdr3_aa: CASSLLWSIQWETQYF
cdr3_nt: TGTGCCAGCAGCTTACTTTGGTCTATACAATGGGAGACCCAGTACTTC

clone_size: few
j_call: TRBJ1-2
d_call: -
v_call: TRBV11-2
cdr3_aa: CASSLDSVLGYTF
cdr3_nt: TGTGCCAGCAGCTTAGACTCTGTTTTGGGCTACACCTTC

clone_size: -
j_call: TRBJ1-2
d_call: -
v_call: TRBV10-3
cdr3_aa: CASRASEGGYGYTF
cdr3_nt: TGTGCCAGCCGGGCAAGTGAAGGGGGGTATGGCTACACCTTC

clone_size: few
j_call: TRBJ2-5
d_call: TRBD1
v_call: TRBV28
cdr3_aa: CASSLASTGGDYF
cdr3_nt: TGTGCCAGCAGTTTAGCGTCGACAGGGGGCGATTACTTC

clone_size: -
j_call: TRBJ1-1
d_call: -
v_call: TRBV5-1
cdr3_aa: CASSFLGGDNAFF
cdr3_nt: TGCGCCAGCAGCTTCCTGGGGGGGGACAATGCTTTCTTT

clone_size: -
j_call: TRBJ1-2
d_call: -
v_call: TRBV6-5
cdr3_aa: CASSYGRSRADYGYTF
cdr3_nt: TGTGCCAGCAGTTACGGCAGGAGTAGGGCAGACTATGGCTACACCTTC

clone_size: few
j_call: TRBJ2-7
d_call: -
v_call: TRBV5-1
cdr3_aa: CASSLAGGGPFSYEQYF
cdr3_nt: TGCGCCAGCAGCTTGGCCGGCGGGGGCCCTTTCTCCTACGAGCAGTACTTC

clone_size: few
j_call: TRBJ2-2
d_call: TRBD2
v_call: TRBV7-9
cdr3_aa: CASSERRLAWGELFF
cdr3_nt: TGTGCCAGCAGCGAGCGGAGACTAGCTTGGGGGGAGCTGTTTTTT

clone_size: few
j_call: TRBJ1-2
d_call: TRBD1
v_call: TRBV12-3/TRBV12-4
cdr3_aa: CASHGTGTPLMHGYTF
cdr3_nt: TGTGCCAGCCACGGGACAGGGACTCCGTTGATGCATGGCTACACCTTC

clone_size: once
j_call: TRBJ2-2
d_call: -
v_call: TRBV5-1
cdr3_aa: CASRRQEGGELFF
cdr3_nt: TGCGCCAGCAGACGACAGGAAGGCGGGGAGCTGTTTTTT

clone_size: few
j_call: TRBJ2-5
d_call: -
v_call: TRBV28
cdr3_aa: CASFESGRETQYF
cdr3_nt: TGTGCCAGCTTCGAGAGTGGGAGGGAGACCCAGTACTTC